The clone carrying this T cell receptor (beta chain) turned up a few times. The CDR3 totals 15 residues. Once extracted for a subset, genomic DNA was divided evenly among several immunoSEQ plates. Repertoires were generated with immunoSEQ multiplex PCR, while TCRdb's copy carries only in-frame clones and drops some. The sample yields 450,000 to 650,000 clones, around 78% seen once. The sample is drawn from a study of shared clonotypes between healthy human individuals. V gene TRBV21-1 combines with J gene TRBJ1-2; TRBD1 is the table's D call, not checked against the DNA. TRBV21-1 is described as a pseudogene. This receptor was obtained from a woman between 40 and 50 years old in good health. Some clones in this sample may be carry-over from other donors' samples. The specimen was PBMCs. CDR3 coding DNA: TGTGCCAGCAGCAATCGGACAGGGAAGGCCTATGGCTACACCTTC. Amino acids: CASSNRTGKAYGYTF.